A single sample gave rise to the 26 T cell receptor beta chains below, sequenced in a study of cytotoxic CD8 clonotypes in ibrutinib-treated CLL. Sequenced by immunoSEQ multiplex PCR; TCRdb stores in-frame clones only, minus some. Of more than 200,000 clones detected, 60% to 75% appear once; the ten largest clones hold 15% to 19%. The specimen comprised PBMCs, sampled after 24 months of ibrutinib treatment. Receptors originate from a human donor with chronic lymphocytic leukemia.

The V and J genes are TRBV27 and TRBJ2-1; the D gene is possibly TRBD2 (6 bases). Between the trimmed V and J ends, which lost 5 bases and 2 bases, there was a span of 16 bases. Germline lookup yields CDR1 MNHEY and CDR2 SMNVEV (reference sequence). CDR3 size: 16 residues. CDR3 residues: CASSGRRAVPYNEQFF. In DNA form, the CDR3 reads TGTGCCAGCAGTGGGCGGAGGGCCGTTCCCTACAATGAGCAGTTCTTC.

This sequence joins TRBV5-1 and TRBJ1-1; D gene unclear. CDR1 is SGHRS, CDR2 YFSETQ, per germline. V was pared by 1 base and J by 5 bases, with 9 bases between. The CDR3 has 13 amino acids. The CDR3 here is CASSLYARTEAFF. The CDR3, as DNA: TGCGCCAGCAGCTTGTACGCGAGGACTGAAGCTTTCTTT.

This chain uses TRBV4-3 with TRBJ2-6; 8 nucleotides agree with TRBD1. Unmatched junction bases numbered 13, after V lost 5 bases and J lost 4 bases. This CDR3 has 18 amino acids. The germline V gene has CDR1 LGHNA and CDR2 YSLEER. As DNA, the CDR3 is TGCGCCAGCAGCTTCCTTGGACAGGGCCAGGCCGGGGCCAACGTCCTGACTTTC. Translation: CASSFLGQGQAGANVLTF.

The V call is TRBV28, the J call TRBJ1-5, with D unresolved. Trimming stripped 0 bases from V and 8 bases from J, with 5 bases between. This CDR3 spans 12 amino acids. The germline CDR1 and CDR2 sequences are MDHEN and SYDVKM. In nucleotides, the CDR3 is TGTGCCAGCAGTTTATGGGGTGAGCCCCAGCATTTT. Its protein product is CASSLWGEPQHF.

This chain uses TRBV30 with TRBJ1-1; no clear D gene. Germline values: CDR1 GTSNPN, CDR2 SVGIG (reference sequence). V dropped 2 bases and J dropped 3 bases, with 10 bases sitting between them. The CDR3 is made up of 13 amino acids. DNA for the CDR3: TGTGCCTGGAGTACCGGCCCCTACACTGAAGCTTTCTTT. It codes for CAWSTGPYTEAFF.

The chain joins TRBV25-1 to TRBJ2-3; the D is unclear. The CDR3 length is 16 residues. The germline V gene encodes CDR1 MGHDK and CDR2 SYGVNS. The germline V and J ends were trimmed by 3 bases and 0 bases, with 13 bases remaining between them. The CDR3 loop is CASSDGPLASTDTQYF. CDR3 DNA sequence: TGTGCCAGCAGTGATGGCCCGCTCGCTAGCACAGATACGCAGTATTTT.

The chain carries TRBV29-1 and TRBJ1-1; weak D call: TRBD1 (6 bases). CDR1 is SQVTM and CDR2 is ANQGSEA in the germline V gene. This CDR3 spans 14 amino acids. The V and J ends lost 2 bases and 1 base respectively, with 11 bases between them. The CDR3, as DNA: TGCAGCGTTGAACTGGACAGAACGAACACTGAAGCTTTCTTT. Translated: CSVELDRTNTEAFF.

The rearrangement joins TRBV6-5 to TRBJ1-1, with D possibly being TRBD1 (5 bases). Germline assignment: CDR1 MNHEY and CDR2 SVGAGI. This CDR3 has 15 amino acids. V was shortened by 6 bases and J by 0 bases, with 14 bases between the two germline ends. The DNA of the CDR3 is TGTGCCAGCAGATTAACCGGGACGGTGAACACTGAAGCTTTCTTT. As protein: CASRLTGTVNTEAFF.

The genes are TRBV10-1 and TRBJ1-4; 9 bases match TRBD1. Germline V gene sequence: CDR1 WNHNN, CDR2 SYGVQD (reference sequence). This CDR3 region has 16 residues. V was pared by 0 bases and J by 8 bases, with 7 bases of the junction left unmatched. The CDR3 DNA reads TGCGCCAGCAGTGAGTCACAGGGGGCCCGGGGAGAAAAACTGTTTTTT. Protein: CASSESQGARGEKLFF.

This clone was seen more than once but under ten times. The J gene is TRBJ2-3, the V gene TRBV7-3; no definite D call. The CDR3 is 14 amino acids. Trimming took 4 bases from V and 6 from J, leaving 14 bases between them. Germline lookup yields CDR1 SGHTA and CDR2 FQGTGA. The CDR3 reads CASSSRSVVDTQYF. The CDR3 nucleotides read TGTGCCAGCAGCTCCCGATCGGTGGTGGATACGCAGTATTTT.

V is TRBV5-6 and J is TRBJ2-3; no firm D call. The CDR3 length is 14 residues. Trimming removed 4 bases from V and 6 bases from J, with 15 bases in between. Germline CDR1 reads SGHDT; CDR2 reads YYEEEE. CDR3 nucleotides: TGTGCCAGCAGCCCTACCCTTGGCGTGGATACGCAGTATTTT. Residues: CASSPTLGVDTQYF.

The CDR3 DNA is TGCGCCAGCAGCCGATCCAGAGGTCAGCCCCAGCATTTT. Protein sequence: CASSRSRGQPQHF. V is TRBV4-3 and J is TRBJ1-5, with no clear D. The V end lost 4 bases, the J end lost 6 bases, and 10 bases lay between the germline ends. The CDR3 has 13 residues. The V gene's germline CDR1 is LGHNA and CDR2 YSLEER.

The chain combines TRBV29-1 with TRBJ2-1; possibly TRBD2 for D (5 bases). Germline-derived CDR1 and CDR2 are SQVTM and ANQGSEA. This CDR3 is 13 amino acids long. CDR3 residues: CIAGESSYNEQFF. The DNA for the CDR3 is TGCATCGCTGGGGAGAGCTCCTACAATGAGCAGTTCTTC.

V is TRBV10-3 and J is TRBJ2-1; D assignment may be TRBD1 or TRBD2 (5 bases each). The V end was cut by 2 bases, the J end by 6 bases, with 14 bases between. Germline CDR1 and CDR2: ENHRY and SYGVKD. This CDR3 has 15 residues. The DNA of the CDR3 is TGTGCCATCAGTGAGACTTCCACTGGGACCAATGAGCAGTTCTTC. This sequence encodes CAISETSTGTNEQFF.

This clone was seen only a few times. This chain uses TRBV19 with TRBJ1-2; D gene uncertain. Germline V gene data show CDR1 as LNHDA and CDR2 as SQIVND (reference sequence). The CDR3 is 11 amino acids. The germline V and J ends were trimmed by 10 bases and 6 bases, with 12 bases remaining between them. The CDR3 region has the DNA TGTGCCACTTTATGGGTCGATGGCTACACCTTC. It encodes CATLWVDGYTF.

This chain links TRBV19 with TRBJ2-3, with 7 bases that match TRBD2. The CDR3 covers 14 residues. Per germline, CDR1 LNHDA and CDR2 SQIVND (reference sequence). V shed 5 bases and J 5 bases; nucleotides not matched to a gene: 7. The CDR3 is CASSAQGGVDTQYF. The CDR3 DNA reads as TGTGCCAGTAGTGCGCAGGGAGGGGTAGATACGCAGTATTTT.

V is TRBV7-2 and J is TRBJ2-1; D may match TRBD1 or TRBD2 (5 bases each). Germline V gene lookup returns CDR1 SGHTA and CDR2 FQGNSA. This CDR3 is built from 13 residues. Trimming left V 3 bases short and J 8 bases short, with 11 bases between. As DNA, the CDR3 is TGTGCCAGCAGCTTGGGGGTTGGACATGAGCAGTTCTTC. Encoded protein: CASSLGVGHEQFF. Combining the CDR3 with reference TRBV7-2 and TRBJ2-1 gives the whole variable domain GAGVSQSPSNKVTEKGKDVELRCDPISGHTALYWYRQSLGQGLEFLIYFQGNSAPDKSGLPSDRFSAERTGGSVSTLTIQRTQQEDSAVYLCASSLGVGHEQFFGPGTRLTVL.

The chain is built from TRBV4-3 and TRBJ2-2; D gene unclear. V gave up 0 bases and J gave up 7 bases, with 6 bases separating them. Germline assignment: CDR1 LGHNA and CDR2 YSLEER. CDR3 length equals 13 residues. The CDR3 bases are TGCGCCAGCAGCCAAGAAGGGTACGGGGAGCTGTTTTTT. It encodes CASSQEGYGELFF.

V and J are TRBV10-3 and TRBJ2-5, with D perhaps matching TRBD2 (5 bases). CDR3 length: 17 amino acids. V lost 2 bases, J lost 1 base, and 17 bases lay in between. Germline V gene lookup returns CDR1 ENHRY and CDR2 SYGVKD. For the CDR3, the DNA is TGTGCCATCAGTGAGGGGTTGCGGGCCTCCTCCCAAGAGACCCAGTACTTC. Protein: CAISEGLRASSQETQYF.

This clone showed up just once. The chain joins TRBV27 to TRBJ2-3; tentatively, D is TRBD1 or TRBD2 (5 bases each). Trimming stripped 6 bases from V and 1 base from J, with 17 bases between. CDR1 is MNHEY and CDR2 is SMNVEV in the germline V gene (reference sequence). The CDR3 loop spans 16 amino acids. The CDR3 region has the DNA TGTGCCAGCAGCCCAGGCGAGGGGTACCGCACAGATACGCAGTATTTT. Encoded protein: CASSPGEGYRTDTQYF.

J is TRBJ2-7 and V is TRBV2, with 7 bases that match TRBD1. CDR3 size: 13 residues. CDR1 and CDR2 from the germline V gene are SNHLY and FYNNEI. V dropped 4 bases and J dropped 2; count of bases not matched to a gene: 2. In DNA, the CDR3 is TGTGCCAGCAGTGGGGACAGAACCTACGAGCAGTACTTC. Translation gives CASSGDRTYEQYF.

The CDR3 reads CASSQTRGGEQYF. The CDR3 DNA sequence: TGTGCCAGCAGTCAAACTAGGGGAGGCGAGCAGTACTTC. The V gene is TRBV11-3, the J gene TRBJ2-7; possible D gene TRBD2, 6 bases. V was cut by 6 bases and J by 6 bases, with 15 bases left in between. The CDR3 covers 13 residues. Germline V gene sequence: CDR1 SGHNT, CDR2 YENEEA.

The rearrangement joins TRBV18 to TRBJ1-2; D unclear. The germline gives CDR1 KGHSH, CDR2 LQKENI. The CDR3 is 15 residues long. Trimming took 5 bases from V and 1 from J, leaving 14 bases between them. CDR3 region: CASSSRPQVNYGYTF. CDR3 nucleotide sequence: TGTGCCAGCTCAAGTAGGCCTCAGGTTAACTATGGCTACACCTTC. The full variable domain, in which reference TRBV18 and TRBJ1-2 provide the parts outside the CDR3, is NAGVMQNPRHLVRRRGQEARLRCSPMKGHSHVYWYRQLPEEGLKFMVYLQKENIIDESGMPKERFSAEFPKEGPSILRIQQVVRGDSAAYFCASSSRPQVNYGYTFGSGTRLTVV.

The chain has TRBV27 and TRBJ2-7; tentatively, D is TRBD1 or TRBD2 (5 bases each). CDR3 length: 14 amino acids. CDR1 MNHEY and CDR2 SMNVEV come from the germline V gene (reference sequence). With 6 bases removed from V and 4 bases from J, the gap between germline ends came to 16 bases. In DNA form, the CDR3 reads TGTGCCAGCAGACCCGGGGCCGGGGATTACGAGCAGTACTTC. The encoded protein is CASRPGAGDYEQYF.

The J gene is TRBJ2-5, the V gene TRBV19; D is uncertain. Germline CDR1 is LNHDA and CDR2 is SQIVND (reference sequence). Trimming shortened V by 6 bases and J by 2 bases, and 10 bases separated the two germline ends. CDR3 length: 13 residues. In DNA, the CDR3 is TGTGCCAGTAGCCCCGTGGATCAAGAGACCCAGTACTTC. Protein: CASSPVDQETQYF.

This chain joins TRBV13 and TRBJ1-5; D might be TRBD1 (6 bases). Looked up from germline, CDR1 is PRHDT and CDR2 is FYEKMQ (reference sequence). The CDR3 extends over 14 amino acids. Trimming stripped 2 bases from V and 7 bases from J, with 12 bases between. CDR3 DNA: TGTGCCAGCAGCTTAAGGGGGGCCCGGCAGCCCCAGCATTTT. Its protein product is CASSLRGARQPQHF.